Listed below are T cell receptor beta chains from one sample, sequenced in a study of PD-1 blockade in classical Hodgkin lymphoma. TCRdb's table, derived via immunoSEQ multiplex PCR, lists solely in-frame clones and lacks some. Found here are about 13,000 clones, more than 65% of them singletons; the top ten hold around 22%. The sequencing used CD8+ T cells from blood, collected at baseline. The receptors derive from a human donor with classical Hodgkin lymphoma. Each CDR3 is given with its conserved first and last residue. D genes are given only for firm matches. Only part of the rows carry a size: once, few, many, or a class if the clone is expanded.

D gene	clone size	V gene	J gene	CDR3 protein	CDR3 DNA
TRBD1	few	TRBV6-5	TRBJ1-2	CASSYTRTGGGYGYTF	TGTGCCAGCAGTTACACCAGGACAGGGGGGGGCTATGGCTACACCTTC
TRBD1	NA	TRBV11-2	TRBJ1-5	CASSEETGGIWEQPQHF	TGTGCCAGCAGCGAGGAGACAGGGGGGATCTGGGAACAGCCCCAGCATTTT
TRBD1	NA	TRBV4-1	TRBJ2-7	CASSQSNDRGLYYEQYF	TGCGCCAGCAGCCAGAGCAACGACAGGGGGCTCTACTACGAGCAGTACTTC
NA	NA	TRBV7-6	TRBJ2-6	CASSLVSGANVLTF	TGTGCCAGCAGCTTAGTCTCTGGGGCCAACGTCCTGACTTTC
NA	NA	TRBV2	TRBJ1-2	CASRDGLLGGIYHTF	TGTGCCAGCAGGGACGGACTCCTCGGCGGGATATACCACACCTTC
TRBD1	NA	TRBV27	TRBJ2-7	CASSLSVGDRLYEQYF	TGTGCCAGCAGTTTATCTGTGGGGGACAGGCTTTACGAGCAGTACTTC
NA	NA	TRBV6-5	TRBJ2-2	CASSRTEITGELFF	TGTGCCAGCAGCCGGACTGAGATCACCGGGGAGCTGTTTTTT
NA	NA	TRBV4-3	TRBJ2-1	CASSQDGGTFRNEQFF	TGCGCCAGCAGCCAAGATGGGGGGACATTCAGAAATGAGCAGTTCTTC
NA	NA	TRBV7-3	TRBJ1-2	CASSLFRQPTLYGYGYTF	TGTGCCAGCAGCTTATTCAGACAGCCTACGCTTTATGGCTATGGCTACACCTTC
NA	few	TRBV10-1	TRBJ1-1	CASSDFRWGMWAFF	TGCGCCAGCAGTGATTTTCGTTGGGGGATGTGGGCTTTCTTT
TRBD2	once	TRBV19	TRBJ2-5	CASRYGTSGGQYQETQYF	TGTGCCAGTCGATACGGGACTAGCGGGGGCCAGTACCAAGAGACCCAGTACTTC
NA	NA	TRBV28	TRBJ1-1	CASSYAREVTEAFF	TGTGCCAGCAGTTATGCTCGTGAAGTGACTGAAGCTTTCTTT
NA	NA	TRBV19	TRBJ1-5	CASSQGLGNQPQHF	TGTGCCAGTAGCCAGGGGTTAGGCAATCAGCCCCAGCATTTT
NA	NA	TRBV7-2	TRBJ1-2	CASSLEPYTNYGYTF	TGTGCCAGCAGCTTAGAACCGTACACTAACTATGGCTACACCTTC
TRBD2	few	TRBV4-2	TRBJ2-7	CASSQAPGLADEQYF	TGTGCCAGCAGCCAAGCCCCTGGACTAGCCGACGAGCAGTACTTC
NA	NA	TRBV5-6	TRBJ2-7	CASSFRYISYEQYF	TGTGCCAGCAGCTTCCGGTACATCTCCTACGAGCAGTACTTC
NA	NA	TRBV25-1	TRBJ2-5	CASSERDEETQYF	TGTGCCAGCAGTGAACGGGATGAGGAGACCCAGTACTTC
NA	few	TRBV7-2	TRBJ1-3	CASSPYGGLSGNTIYF	TGTGCCAGCAGCCCCTACGGGGGACTGTCCGGAAACACCATATATTTT
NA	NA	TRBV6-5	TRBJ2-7	CASSSLGANEQYF	TGTGCCAGCAGCTCCCTAGGGGCCAACGAGCAGTACTTC
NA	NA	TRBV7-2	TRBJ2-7	CASSFWDEQYF	TGTGCCAGCAGCTTTTGGGACGAGCAGTACTTC
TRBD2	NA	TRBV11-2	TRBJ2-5	CASSYWTERGLKETQYF	TGTGCCAGCAGCTACTGGACTGAGCGGGGACTCAAAGAGACCCAGTACTTC
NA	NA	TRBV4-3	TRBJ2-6	CASTQFGANVLTF	TGCGCCAGCACCCAATTTGGGGCCAACGTCCTGACTTTC
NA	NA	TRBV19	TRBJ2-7	CASSTGSREQYF	TGTGCCAGTAGCACAGGGTCTCGGGAGCAGTACTTC
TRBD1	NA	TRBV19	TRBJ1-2	CASKDRGNGYTF	TGTGCCAGCAAGGACAGGGGCAATGGCTACACCTTC
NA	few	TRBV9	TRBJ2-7	CASSISTSPYEQYF	TGTGCCAGCAGCATTTCGACAAGTCCCTACGAGCAGTACTTC
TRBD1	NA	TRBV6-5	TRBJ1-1	CASSYSRTGGTEAFF	TGTGCCAGCAGTTACTCCCGGACAGGGGGCACTGAAGCTTTCTTT
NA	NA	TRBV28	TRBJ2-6	CASRESGANVLTF	TGTGCCAGCAGAGAGTCTGGGGCCAACGTCCTGACTTTC
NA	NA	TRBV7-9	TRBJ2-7	CASSHDSYEQYF	TGTGCCAGCAGCCACGACAGCTACGAGCAGTACTTC
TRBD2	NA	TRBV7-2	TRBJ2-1	CASSPKIAGAYNEQFF	TGTGCCAGCAGCCCCAAAATAGCGGGGGCTTACAATGAGCAGTTCTTC
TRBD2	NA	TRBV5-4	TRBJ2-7	CASSFYGLAGRSVSYEQYF	TGTGCCAGCAGTTTTTACGGACTAGCGGGACGAAGCGTCTCCTACGAGCAGTACTTC
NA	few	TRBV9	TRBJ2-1	CASSEGSSYNEQFF	TGTGCCAGCAGCGAAGGGAGCTCCTACAATGAGCAGTTCTTC
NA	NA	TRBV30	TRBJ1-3	CAWTRGRGSGNTIYF	TGTGCCTGGACTCGGGGAAGGGGTTCTGGAAACACCATATATTTT
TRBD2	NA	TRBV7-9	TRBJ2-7	CASSLRSGGEQYF	TGTGCCAGCAGCCTCCGATCGGGGGGCGAGCAGTACTTC
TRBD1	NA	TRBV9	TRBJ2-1	CASSETGGSYNEQFF	TGTGCCAGCAGCGAAACAGGGGGGTCCTACAATGAGCAGTTCTTC
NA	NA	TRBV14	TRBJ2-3	CASSQVSRLLYF	TGTGCCAGCAGCCAAGTGTCCAGACTGTTGTATTTT
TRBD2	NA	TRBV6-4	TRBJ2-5	CASSDSERGARETQYF	TGTGCCAGCAGTGACTCGGAGCGGGGGGCACGGGAGACCCAGTACTTC
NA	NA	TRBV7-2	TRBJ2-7	CASSLTATSYEQYF	TGTGCCAGCAGCTTAACGGCCACCTCCTACGAGCAGTACTTC
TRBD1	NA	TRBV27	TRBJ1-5	CASSLSGQGGNQPQHF	TGTGCCAGCAGTTTATCGGGACAGGGAGGCAATCAGCCCCAGCATTTT
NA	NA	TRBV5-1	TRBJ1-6	CASTRPGGSPLHF	TGTGCCAGCACCCGCCCAGGAGGATCACCCCTCCACTTT
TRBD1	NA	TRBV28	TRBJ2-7	CASSNQGADEQYF	TGTGCCAGCAGTAATCAGGGGGCGGACGAGCAGTACTTC
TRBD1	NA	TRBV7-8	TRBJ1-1	CAIGTGVVHTEAFF	TGTGCCATAGGGACAGGGGTGGTCCACACTGAAGCTTTCTTT
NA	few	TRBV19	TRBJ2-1	CASSITGPYNEQFF	TGTGCCAGTAGTATTACAGGGCCCTACAATGAGCAGTTCTTC
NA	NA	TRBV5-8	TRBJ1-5	CASNLGHNQPQHF	TGTGCCAGCAACTTGGGGCACAATCAGCCCCAGCATTTT
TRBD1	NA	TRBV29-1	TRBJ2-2	CSVPGTGNTGELFF	TGCAGCGTTCCCGGGACAGGGAACACCGGGGAGCTGTTTTTT
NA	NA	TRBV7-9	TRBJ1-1	CASSSDRNTEAFF	TGTGCCAGCAGCTCAGACAGGAACACTGAAGCTTTCTTT
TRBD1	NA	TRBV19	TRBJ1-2	CASSIGNRGQYGYTF	TGTGCCAGTAGTATAGGAAACAGGGGCCAATATGGCTACACCTTC
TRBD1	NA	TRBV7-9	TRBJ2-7	CASSLRDRSSYEQYF	TGTGCCAGCAGCTTACGGGACAGGAGCTCCTACGAGCAGTACTTC
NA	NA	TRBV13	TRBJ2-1	CASSLLATEQFF	TGTGCCAGCAGCTTACTTGCCACTGAGCAGTTCTTC
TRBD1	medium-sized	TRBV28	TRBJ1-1	CASRPIAGTGGTEAFF	TGTGCCAGCAGACCAATTGCCGGGACAGGGGGCACTGAAGCTTTCTTT
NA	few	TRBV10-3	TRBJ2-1	CAISEELGTYNEQFF	TGTGCCATCAGTGAGGAACTGGGAACCTACAATGAGCAGTTCTTC
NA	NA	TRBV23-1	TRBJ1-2	CASSQTTSRPGQGLGYGYTF	TGCGCCAGCAGTCAAACCACCTCCCGGCCCGGCCAGGGCCTCGGCTATGGCTACACCTTC
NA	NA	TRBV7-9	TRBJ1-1	CASSFTRSPEAFF	TGTGCCAGCAGCTTTACCAGGAGCCCTGAAGCTTTCTTT
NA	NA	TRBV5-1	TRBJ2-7	CASSLGGMYEQYF	TGCGCCAGCAGCTTGGGAGGGATGTACGAGCAGTACTTC
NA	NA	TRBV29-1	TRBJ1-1	CSVWTVGAFF	TGCAGCGTTTGGACAGTCGGAGCTTTCTTT